This T cell receptor (beta chain) was recorded in a study of T cell repertoires in cytomegalovirus infection. Study summary: Both recently identified HLA-C-restricted and well-studied HLA-B-restricted CMV epitopes were used in the study. A matching HLA type, together with CMV infection, was signaled by public TCR beta signatures. Study-wide results and limits: The ex vivo response was dominated by HLA-C-restricted CMV-specific TCR beta clonotypes. Using cumulative public TCR beta family frequency, the authors identified those who carried CMV together with the relevant HLA.

V was pared by 2 bases and J by 8 bases, with 15 bases between. Germline assignment: CDR1 SGHTA and CDR2 FQGNSA. The CDR3 consists of 14 residues. TCRdb recomputed calls from the reads with MiXCR, one row per CDR3 protein. Of over 45,000 distinct CDR3 sequences listed, roughly 20% are singletons. There are a few counts of this clonotype. Its antigen remains unidentified. V and J are TRBV7-2 and TRBJ1-2; D possibly corresponds to TRBD1 (6 bases). Sequenced material: CD8+ T cells from cultured PBMCs, taken from culture after CMV antigen stimulation. This clonotype was obtained from a human donor in good health (CMV status not recorded). Some clones in this sample may be carry-over from other donors' samples. CDR3 DNA sequence: TGTGCCAGCAGCTTACAGGGCCTCACAGGGGGCTACACCTTC. This encodes CASSLQGLTGGYTF.